The present TCR beta chain was sequenced within a study of T cell responses to AZD1222 COVID-19 vaccine. Sequencing used immunoSEQ multiplex PCR; TCRdb keeps in-frame clones, though not all of them. Counted here are 150,000 to 200,000 clones, approximately 92% occurring once; the ten biggest clones make up 1% to 1.5%. On this clone: Its antigen is not known. One end of the junction does not line up with germline, which may come from a read error.

The CDR3 has 11 residues. Regarding the study as a whole: Mostly white British, mostly female donors; authors suggested clonal diversity may be underestimated. It was only a handful of AZD1222 recipients who were seropositive at baseline. Targets within unmutated variant regions were reportedly found for nearly half of spike-specific TCRs.

This sequence originates from an adult in good health. The specimen was peripheral blood, collected on day 0 of AZD1222 vaccination. The chain has TRBV12-3 or TRBV12-4 and TRBJ2-7, with 8 bases matching TRBD1. Written as DNA, the CDR3 is TGTGCCAGCAGTTTATTGGGACAGGCGTTCTTC. This gives the protein CASSLLGQAFF.